Following are 27 T cell receptor beta chains from one sample sequenced in a study of T cells in Graves' hyperthyroidism and ophthalmopathy (dated by TCRdb to between 2018 and 2021). The receptor library was made with multiplex PCR. The sequencing machine was an Illumina HiSeq 2000. Amplification of TCR beta CDR3 regions was carried out from RNA transcripts. The TCR CDR3 was subjected to a first round of RT-PCR using the HTBI primer set and the Qiagen OneStep RT-PCR kit. Through fastp at Q25 and MiXCR, TCRdb rebuilt clones from the public reads, retaining in-frame beta chains. Rows with one shared CDR3 protein collapse into an entry with the most common genes and DNA. The sample yields roughly 630,000 distinct CDR3 sequences; 15% to 18% were counted once. The top ten constitute approximately 7.4% of the sample. Sequencing was done on a sample of blood. Receptors were obtained from a woman aged 30 to 39 with Graves' hyperthyroidism.

This clonotype was counted many times. V usage is TRBV30 and J usage is TRBJ2-2; the D gene is possibly TRBD1 (5 bases). The germline V and J ends were trimmed by 6 bases and 8 bases, with 19 bases remaining between them. Germline CDR1 GTSNPN, CDR2 SVGIG (reference sequence). The CDR3 consists of 14 residues. CDR3 protein: CACDSDTRVGELFF. The CDR3 DNA reads as TGTGCCTGTGACAGCGATACAAGGGTGGGGGAGCTGTTTTTT.

In its sample, this clonotype was seen many times. The chain has TRBV18 and TRBJ2-1; D remains ambiguous. CDR1 and CDR2 from the germline V gene are KGHSH and LQKENI. Between the trimmed V and J ends, which lost 1 base and 5 bases, there was a span of 6 bases. The CDR3 contains 13 residues. DNA for the CDR3: TGTGCCAGCTCACCACGAAGGGACAATGAGCAGTTCTTC. Protein: CASSPRRDNEQFF.

This clonotype was counted at least ten times. This rearrangement joins TRBV19 to TRBJ2-7, with 11 nucleotides matching TRBD2. Trimming at V came to 7 bases and at J to 0 bases, leaving 11 bases not matched to a gene. The CDR3 covers 17 residues. Germline V lookup: CDR1 LNHDA, CDR2 SQIVND (reference sequence). CDR3: CASTQRTSGFSSYEQYF. In DNA form, the CDR3 reads TGTGCCAGTACCCAAAGGACTAGCGGGTTTAGCTCCTACGAGCAGTACTTC.

At least ten counts were recorded for this clonotype. The chain uses TRBV12-3 or TRBV12-4 and TRBJ1-3; no firm D call. With 4 bases removed from V and 0 bases from J, the gap between germline ends came to 7 bases. This CDR3 has 14 amino acids. The DNA of the CDR3 is TGTGCCAGCAGTTCGTCTGGCTCTGGAAACACCATATATTTT. Encoded protein: CASSSSGSGNTIYF.

The chain has TRBV9 and TRBJ2-1; 8 bases are a match to TRBD2. This CDR3 has 16 residues. V gave up 4 bases and J gave up 6 bases; unmatched junction bases: 12. CDR1 SGDLS and CDR2 YYNGEE come from the germline V gene. The CDR3 region is CASSSEAGLGFNEQFF. In DNA, the CDR3 is TGTGCCAGCAGCTCCGAGGCGGGACTAGGTTTCAATGAGCAGTTCTTC. The full variable domain, in which reference TRBV9 and TRBJ2-1 provide the parts outside the CDR3, is DSGVTQTPKHLITATGQRVTLRCSPRSGDLSVYWYQQSLDQGLQFLIQYYNGEERAKGNILERFSAQQFPDLHSELNLSSLELGDSALYFCASSSEAGLGFNEQFFGPGTRLTVL.

The J gene is TRBJ2-2, the V gene TRBV10-3; D may be TRBD1 (6 bases). Trimming stripped 3 bases from V and 2 bases from J, with 19 bases between. Germline values: CDR1 ENHRY, CDR2 SYGVKD. This CDR3 has 18 amino acids. The CDR3 coding sequence is TGTGCCATCAGTGACCTTCCCCTTGGGACACAAAACACCGGGGAGCTGTTTTTT. Protein sequence: CAISDLPLGTQNTGELFF.

This clonotype was counted between two and nine times. The chain has TRBV28 and TRBJ2-2, with 11 bases that match TRBD2. V lost 7 bases, J lost 15 bases, and 13 bases stayed unmatched. The CDR3 totals 14 residues. Germline loops: CDR1 MDHEN, CDR2 SYDVKM. The CDR3 nucleotides read TGTGCCAGCACGCACGCTGTAGCGGGAGGGCCGGTGTTTTTT. Translated: CASTHAVAGGPVFF.

This clonotype turned up a few times. J is TRBJ1-1 and V is TRBV10-1; D is perhaps TRBD1 (6 bases). The CDR3 length is 12 residues. CDR1 and CDR2 from the germline V gene are WNHNN and SYGVQD (reference sequence). Trimming pared 4 bases from V and 7 bases from J, leaving 10 bases between. The CDR3 is CASSAGQNEAFF. The CDR3 bases are TGCGCCAGCAGTGCGGGACAAAATGAAGCTTTCTTT.

This clonotype was seen at least ten times. The chain employs TRBV7-3 and TRBJ2-3, with 11 bases lining up with TRBD2. The CDR3 extends over 15 amino acids. The ends lost 5 bases at V and 3 bases at J; junction bases unmatched: 4. Germline CDR1 reads SGHTA; CDR2 reads FQGTGA. CDR3: CASSATSGKTDTQYF. The DNA for the CDR3 is TGTGCCAGCAGCGCGACTAGCGGGAAAACAGATACGCAGTATTTT.

This clonotype was seen ten or more times. CDR3 region: CASSSRGRREGSFGELFF. CDR3 in DNA: TGTGCCAGCTCTTCGAGGGGCCGCAGGGAAGGGAGTTTCGGGGAGCTGTTTTTT. The chain carries TRBV6-2 or TRBV6-3 and TRBJ2-2; perhaps D is TRBD1 or TRBD2 (5 bases each). The CDR3 is made up of 18 amino acids. Germline values: CDR1 MNHEY, CDR2 SVGEGT. Trimming removed 8 bases from V and 7 bases from J, with 29 bases in between.

Of note for this clonotype: A much larger clone lies a single base off, so this may be a read error. CDR3 sequence: CAGSSDFTSTDTQYF. Written as DNA, the CDR3 is TGCGCCGGCAGCTCAGACTTCACTAGCACAGATACGCAGTATTTT. The genes are TRBV5-1 and TRBJ2-3; no clear D gene. Germline CDR1 is SGHRS and CDR2 is YFSETQ. CDR3 size: 15 residues.

The rearrangement joins TRBV10-3 to TRBJ2-7; 7 bases line up with TRBD2. Germline V lookup: CDR1 ENHRY, CDR2 SYGVKD. The V segment lost 4 bases and the J segment 4 bases; nucleotides outside the gene matches: 10. This CDR3 comprises 15 residues. CDR3 protein: CAISGGGGGGYEQYF. In nucleotides, the CDR3 is TGTGCCATCAGTGGGGGGGGGGGAGGAGGGTACGAGCAGTACTTC.

The chain carries TRBV6-6 and TRBJ1-2; a weak D match, TRBD1 (5 bases). Germline values: CDR1 MNHNY, CDR2 SVGAGI (reference sequence). V was pared by 2 bases and J by 5 bases, with 24 bases between. This CDR3 is built from 18 residues. The CDR3 sequence is CASSYGFLGAAGRYGYTF. The CDR3 nucleotides are TGTGCCAGCAGTTACGGCTTTCTCGGGGCCGCGGGTCGTTATGGCTACACCTTC.

This clonotype came up many times. This chain links TRBV7-2 with TRBJ2-7, with TRBD1 matching over 8 bases. The CDR3 length is 13 residues. V was clipped by 1 base and J by 7 bases; unmatched bases: 3. Germline loops: CDR1 SGHTA, CDR2 FQGNSA. The CDR3 here is CASSLEDRAEQYF. For the CDR3, the DNA is TGTGCCAGCAGCTTAGAGGACAGGGCGGAGCAGTACTTC.

V usage is TRBV5-4 and J usage is TRBJ1-2; no reliable D call. The V gene lost 4 bases and the J gene lost 6 bases, with 16 bases spanning the gap. CDR1 is SGHNT, CDR2 YYREEE, per germline (reference sequence). This CDR3 contains 14 residues. CDR3 in amino acids: CASSPRSGVHGYTF. The CDR3 bases are TGTGCCAGCAGCCCCAGATCTGGGGTACATGGCTACACCTTC.

This clonotype was counted at least ten times. The chain links TRBV10-3 to TRBJ2-7, with D possibly TRBD1 on 6 matching bases. This CDR3 comprises 14 residues. CDR1 is ENHRY and CDR2 is SYGVKD in the germline V gene. Trimming removed 3 bases at V and 1 base at J, with 10 bases between. CDR3: CAISDLGQSYEQYF. CDR3 DNA: TGTGCCATCAGTGACCTCGGACAGTCCTACGAGCAGTACTTC.

The chain couples TRBV27 to TRBJ2-1, with 14 positions matching TRBD2. The CDR3 runs 19 residues. Germline trimming cut 5 bases from V and 2 bases from J; bases unmatched to any gene: 11. Germline loops: CDR1 MNHEY, CDR2 SMNVEV (reference sequence). The CDR3 DNA is TGTGCCAGCAGTACCCGAACGACTAGCGGGAGGGGCACCTACAATGAGCAGTTCTTC. Its protein is CASSTRTTSGRGTYNEQFF.

This clonotype showed up many times. The chain carries TRBV6-2 or TRBV6-3 and TRBJ2-5; 9 bases are shared with TRBD2. Losses at the gene ends were 4 bases for V and 0 bases for J; bases not matched to a gene: 12. Germline-derived CDR1 and CDR2 are MNHEY and SVGEGT. CDR3 length: 18 residues. The CDR3 is CASSFMAGGPENQETQYF. The CDR3 nucleotides are TGTGCCAGCAGTTTTATGGCGGGAGGGCCGGAAAACCAAGAGACCCAGTACTTC.

The rearrangement links TRBV9 to TRBJ2-2, with 10 positions matching TRBD1. This CDR3 contains 16 residues. Germline V gene lookup returns CDR1 SGDLS and CDR2 YYNGEE. Losses at the gene ends were 3 bases for V and 5 bases for J; bases not matched to a gene: 7. CDR3 sequence: CASSETGQGITGELFF. CDR3 nucleotides: TGTGCCAGCAGCGAAACGGGACAGGGGATAACCGGGGAGCTGTTTTTT.

This clonotype has a count of ten or more. The gene calls are TRBV5-6 and TRBJ2-1; D is uncertain. V gave up 0 bases and J gave up 4 bases, with 11 bases separating them. CDR1 and CDR2 (germline): SGHDT, YYEEEE. The CDR3 has 15 amino acids. The CDR3: CASSLAPTAYNEQFF. The CDR3 DNA reads TGTGCCAGCAGCTTGGCCCCGACGGCTTACAATGAGCAGTTCTTC.

Turning to this clonotype: A much bigger clone sits one base away, suggesting this may be a read error. The chain uses TRBV29-1 and TRBJ2-3; a weak D match, TRBD2 (6 bases). CDR3 length equals 14 residues. Per the germline V gene, CDR1 is SQVTM and CDR2 is ANQGSEA. The ends were cut back, 7 bases at V and 3 bases at J, with 17 bases in the middle. The CDR3 DNA is TGCAGCGCCGTAGCGGCGGGGTGGACAGATACGCAGTATTTT. Translated: CSAVAAGWTDTQYF.

V and J are TRBV2 and TRBJ2-1, with 11 bases matching TRBD1. The CDR3 is 15 amino acids. V lost 3 bases and J lost 6; bases outside the gene matches: 4. Germline CDR1 SNHLY, CDR2 FYNNEI. The CDR3 loop reads CASSDRTGGFNEQFF. For the CDR3, the DNA is TGTGCCAGCAGTGACCGGACAGGGGGCTTCAATGAGCAGTTCTTC.

This clonotype was recorded at least ten times. V gene TRBV6-6 combines with J gene TRBJ1-2; D may be TRBD1 (6 bases). Trimming left V 2 bases short and J 4 bases short, with 11 bases between. The CDR3 spans 14 residues. Germline V lookup: CDR1 MNHNY, CDR2 SVGAGI (reference sequence). The CDR3 DNA reads TGTGCCAGCAGTTACACACAGGGTAGCTATGGCTACACCTTC. Protein product: CASSYTQGSYGYTF.

The V and J genes are TRBV7-9 and TRBJ2-7; unclear D gene. Germline CDR1 reads SEHNR; CDR2 reads FQNEAQ (reference sequence). Deletions cut 4 bases from V and 3 bases from J, with 7 bases between. The CDR3 is 12 residues long. The chain's CDR3 is CASSSRFYEQYF. CDR3 nucleotides: TGTGCCAGCAGCTCACGGTTCTACGAGCAGTACTTC.

The chain has TRBV10-3 and TRBJ2-4; TRBD2 matches 8 bases. CDR1 is ENHRY, CDR2 SYGVKD, per germline. The CDR3 totals 14 residues. Unmatched junction bases numbered 13, after V lost 10 bases and J lost 8 bases. CDR3 coding DNA: TGTGCCACCATAGCGGGAAGAGGGAACGACATTCAGTACTTC. Translating gives CATIAGRGNDIQYF.

The chain recombines TRBV6-2 or TRBV6-3 with TRBJ2-3; D is unresolved. In germline, CDR1 is MNHEY, CDR2 SVGEGT. V lost 6 bases and J 1 base, leaving 14 bases between the germline ends. CDR3 size: 15 residues. CDR3 DNA sequence: TGTGCCAGCAGCCCCCGCAGGTCCGGCACAGATACGCAGTATTTT. Protein product: CASSPRRSGTDTQYF.

The chain combines TRBV5-1 with TRBJ2-1; 13 nucleotides match TRBD2. V gave up 3 bases and J gave up 0 bases; unmatched junction bases: 9. The CDR3 is 19 amino acids. Germline CDR1 is SGHRS and CDR2 is YFSETQ. CDR3 nucleotides: TGCGCCAGCAGCTCACCGGGACTAGCGGGAATAAGCTCCTACAATGAGCAGTTCTTC. This sequence encodes CASSSPGLAGISSYNEQFF. The variable domain in full, with the rest retrieved from reference TRBV5-1 and TRBJ2-1, is KAGVTQTPRYLIKTRGQQVTLSCSPISGHRSVSWYQQTPGQGLQFLFEYFSETQRNKGNFPGRFSGRQFSNSRSEMNVSTLELGDSALYLCASSSPGLAGISSYNEQFFGPGTRLTVL.